The rows below give T cell receptor beta chains drawn from one sample of a study of T-cell memory formation after mild COVID-19. TCRdb passed the 5' RACE reads through MiXCR, listing each CDR3 protein once. The top ten clones hold about 7.5% of a sample with about 610,000 distinct CDR3 sequences, roughly a sixth of them seen once. The sequenced material came from PBMCs or a T cell subset sorted from them (not recorded which). Receptor source: an adult woman who had mild COVID-19 (a few samples of this study predate the infection). Cell type and time point are not known. CDR3s include the opening cysteine and the closing phenylalanine or tryptophan.

>17|TRBV5-4
CASSLLTLAGGTDTQYF
>14|TRBV9
CASSPDRVLGEQYF
>15|TRBV20-1
CSAREGLAPGYIQYF
>13|TRBV6-2/TRBV6-3
CASSMVYEETQYF
>16|TRBV4-2
CASSPLAGDPTYEQYF
>15|TRBV5-1
CASSPTSGASYEQYF
>17|TRBV5-5
CASSLDLAGVSRGELFF
>12|TRBV27
CASSPDGETKYF
>18|TRBV9
CASSGGPGAVTPGDEQFF
>15|TRBV7-3
CASSFSGTVNTEAFF
>15|TRBV12-3/TRBV12-4
CASSLAGDSPRGQYF
>12|TRBV30
CAWGTWGTEAFF
>14|TRBV23-1
CASSQTQNTGELFF
>13|TRBV29-1
CSVEQTSADTQYF
>18|TRBV28
CASSFETSGGLTYNEQFF
>16|TRBV4-2
CASSQDSGGGGETQYF
>15|TRBV5-6
CASSLSGRYSYEQYF
>15|TRBV9
CASSVSGGSNQPQHF
>16|TRBV6-2/TRBV6-3
CASRDVGGATTDTQYF
>14|TRBV7-9
CASSQAGGPDEQYF
>12|TRBV29-1
CSVLTGNYGYTF
>16|TRBV4-2
CASSQGLRVGANVLTF
>15|TRBV6-5
CASTYRLAGYGELFF
>14|TRBV5-1
CASSPVDNTGELFF
>14|TRBV6-5
CASSYSPGMTEAFF
>13|TRBV27
CASSLEGLGELFF
>14|TRBV12-3/TRBV12-4
CASRAGTGVYEQYF
>15|TRBV7-9
CASSLDWRGHYGYTF
>14|TRBV20-1
CSARVRGSTDTQYF
>12|TRBV30
CAYEIRGTEAFF
>15|TRBV29-1
CSALPTGSQKGIQYF
>15|TRBV3-1
CASSQAGDANTEAFF
>17|TRBV6-5
CASSTDSGRAVTDTQYF
>14|TRBV7-2
CASSSDTFYTEAFF
>16|TRBV19
CASSMVSQGARTEAFF
>17|TRBV4-1
CASRQEPRGGAAGELFF
>16|TRBV20-1
CSARPSGAGNQETQYF
>14|TRBV14
CASSQTGSNTEAFF
>14|TRBV19
CASSVLAGVDEQFF
>13|TRBV5-1
CASRGQDNQPQHF